The 22 T cell receptor beta chains below were found in one sample sequenced in a study of spatial heterogeneity in lung cancer. TCRdb fed the 5' RACE reads into MiXCR, producing one record per CDR3 protein. The data contain 4,000 or so distinct CDR3 sequences, more than 7% of them singletons. The sample's time point: sample taken at primary tumor resection. Without sorting, whole RNA was sequenced from tumor, nontumor lung or frozen PBMC. Sequences were derived from PBMCs, sampled at surgery. Receptors originate from a female donor with early-stage non-small cell lung cancer.

Ten or more counts support this clonotype. The chain links TRBV7-9 to TRBJ2-2; perhaps D is TRBD1 or TRBD2 (6 bases each). The V gene's germline CDR1 is SEHNR and CDR2 FQNEAQ (reference sequence). The CDR3 is made up of 16 amino acids. V lost 7 bases and J lost 1, with 16 bases in between. In DNA form, the CDR3 reads TGTGCCAGCACCAATTTGGCGGGACAGAACACCGGGGAGCTGTTTTTT. It translates to CASTNLAGQNTGELFF.

This clonotype is categorized as medium-sized (0.01 to 0.1%). The chain has TRBV20-1 and TRBJ2-7, with a weak D call TRBD2 (6 bases). Per germline, CDR1 DFQATT and CDR2 SNEGSKA (reference sequence). The V end was cut by 1 base, the J end by 2 bases, with 12 bases between. The length of the CDR3 is 14 residues. The chain's CDR3 is CSARGEAQAYEQYF. CDR3 sequence (DNA): TGCAGTGCTAGAGGGGAGGCGCAGGCCTACGAGCAGTACTTC.

This clonotype was observed many times. The chain has TRBV4-3 and TRBJ2-1; D call uncertain. This CDR3 is built from 12 residues. Germline CDR1 is LGHNA and CDR2 is YSLEER. The V end was cut by 0 bases, the J end by 8 bases, with 5 bases between. The CDR3 protein is CASSQDIHEQFF. CDR3 in DNA: TGCGCCAGCAGCCAAGATATCCATGAGCAGTTCTTC.

By share, this clonotype counts as medium-sized. CDR3 in amino acids: CASSSPLASGSPEQYF. The DNA for the CDR3 is TGTGCCAGCAGCTCCCCGCTGGCTAGCGGGAGCCCCGAGCAGTACTTC. The chain employs TRBV7-9 and TRBJ2-7; TRBD2 aligns across 10 bases. Germline CDR1 and CDR2: SEHNR and FQNEAQ (reference sequence). There are 16 residues in the CDR3. Losses at the gene ends were 4 bases for V and 6 bases for J; bases not matched to a gene: 12.

The gene calls are TRBV15 and TRBJ2-1, with 9 bases aligning to TRBD2. Trimming removed 3 bases from V and 10 bases from J; junction bases left unmatched: 4. The CDR3 is 13 residues long. Per the germline V gene, CDR1 is LNHNV and CDR2 is YYDKDF (reference sequence). The CDR3 coding sequence is TGTGCCACCAGCAGGTTAGCGGGAGAGGAGCAGTTCTTC. It is translated as CATSRLAGEEQFF.

This clonotype is categorized as medium-sized. The CDR3 here is CASSLAGSSYNEQFF. DNA for the CDR3: TGTGCCAGCAGCTTAGCGGGAAGCTCCTACAATGAGCAGTTCTTC. V and J are TRBV11-2 and TRBJ2-1; weak D call: TRBD2 (5 bases). This CDR3 spans 15 amino acids. Trimming stripped 1 base from V and 0 bases from J, with 7 bases between. Germline CDR1 and CDR2: SGHAT and FQNNGV.

This clonotype was picked up many times. The rearrangement links TRBV19 to TRBJ2-6, with no clear D. Trimming removed 6 bases from V and 4 bases from J, with 7 bases in between. Germline CDR1 and CDR2: LNHDA and SQIVND (reference sequence). This CDR3 spans 13 amino acids. In nucleotides, the CDR3 is TGTGCCAGTAGAGTACTCGGGGCCAACGTCCTGACTTTC. Encoded protein: CASRVLGANVLTF.

This clonotype was counted at least ten times. The chain carries TRBV14 and TRBJ1-6; perhaps TRBD1 as D (5 bases). The length of the CDR3 is 13 residues. Germline values: CDR1 SGHDN, CDR2 FVKESK. V was clipped by 3 bases and J by 11 bases, with 11 bases between them. Here the CDR3 reads CASSHELGAPLHF. The CDR3 coding sequence is TGTGCCAGCAGCCACGAGTTGGGGGCACCCCTCCACTTT.

This clonotype came up a few times. V gene TRBV20-1 combines with J gene TRBJ2-2, with D perhaps given as TRBD1 or TRBD2 (7 bases each). The CDR3 totals 16 residues. Trimming took off 3 bases at V and 6 bases at J, with 20 bases between the two ends. In germline, CDR1 is DFQATT, CDR2 SNEGSKA (reference sequence). CDR3 DNA sequence: TGCAGTGCTAGCCGAGGCTTACAGGGGAGGGCCGGGGAGCTGTTTTTT. As protein: CSASRGLQGRAGELFF.

This clonotype showed up many times. The chain carries TRBV30 and TRBJ2-6; D is uncertain. This CDR3 is built from 14 residues. The V gene lost 5 bases and the J gene lost 0 bases, with 8 bases spanning the gap. In germline, CDR1 is GTSNPN, CDR2 SVGIG (reference sequence). CDR3 in amino acids: CAWGVGSGANVLTF. CDR3 nucleotide sequence: TGTGCCTGGGGAGTTGGCTCTGGGGCCAACGTCCTGACTTTC.

This clonotype was detected many times. The chain uses TRBV19 and TRBJ2-7; 8 nucleotides line up with TRBD2. Unmatched junction bases numbered 5, after V lost 3 bases and J lost 1 base. Germline loops: CDR1 LNHDA, CDR2 SQIVND (reference sequence). The CDR3 contains 15 residues. The CDR3 coding sequence is TGTGCCAGTAGTATCGGAGCGGGGGATTCCTACGAGCAGTACTTC. This gives the protein CASSIGAGDSYEQYF.

This clonotype appeared many times. The chain's CDR3 is CASSFTGNNEQFF. For the CDR3, the DNA is TGTGCCAGCAGCTTTACAGGGAACAATGAGCAGTTCTTC. The chain combines TRBV7-9 with TRBJ2-1, with D possibly TRBD1 on 6 matching bases. This CDR3 comprises 13 residues. CDR1 and CDR2 from the germline V gene are SEHNR and FQNEAQ (reference sequence). Trimming cost V 3 bases and J 5 bases, with 8 bases left between them.

Within the sample, this clonotype is large. The chain links TRBV4-3 to TRBJ2-5; 9 bases match TRBD1. With V trimmed by 1 base and J by 5 bases, 20 bases remained unmatched. Germline CDR1 LGHNA, CDR2 YSLEER. CDR3 size: 20 residues. The CDR3: CASSQAWAGQGVPFGETQYF. The CDR3 DNA is TGCGCCAGCAGCCAAGCCTGGGCGGGACAGGGAGTTCCGTTCGGGGAGACCCAGTACTTC.

This clonotype occurred many times. Its ends do not fully match the called genes, so a read error is possible. The V call is TRBV29-1, the J call TRBJ1-5; 9 bases are a match to TRBD1. Germline CDR1 reads SQVTM; CDR2 reads ANQGSEA. The CDR3 covers 14 residues. The CDR3 here is CSVEVDRGARSQHF. CDR3 DNA sequence: TGCAGCGTCGAAGTCGACAGGGGGGCTCGGTCCCAGCATTTT.

In this sample, this clonotype is medium-sized. This chain joins TRBV6-5 and TRBJ2-7, with a weak D call TRBD1 (5 bases). Germline CDR1 and CDR2: MNHEY and SVGAGI. Trimming cost V 5 bases and J 6 bases, with 17 bases left between them. The CDR3 runs to 14 residues. CDR3 sequence reads: CASSPRTQPSEQYF. In DNA form, the CDR3 reads TGTGCCAGCAGTCCTCGGACACAACCGAGCGAGCAGTACTTC.

This clonotype was seen repeatedly, ten times or more. The rearrangement uses TRBV3-1 and TRBJ2-4, with 11 bases that match TRBD2. Trimming at V came to 1 base and at J to 9 bases, leaving 8 bases not matched to a gene. The CDR3 spans 16 residues. The germline CDR1 and CDR2 sequences are LGHDT and YNNKEL (reference sequence). This CDR3 is CASSQGSSGGAGIQYF. The CDR3 coding sequence is TGTGCCAGCAGCCAAGGGAGTAGCGGGGGGGCTGGCATTCAGTACTTC.

This clonotype was counted many times. The chain has TRBV2 and TRBJ1-3, with TRBD1 as a possible D gene (5 bases). Trimming pared 6 bases from V and 2 bases from J, leaving 14 bases between. The CDR3 is 15 amino acids. Germline values: CDR1 SNHLY, CDR2 FYNNEI. This chain's CDR3 is CASREQGIAGNTIYF. The CDR3 nucleotides are TGTGCCAGCAGAGAGCAGGGAATCGCTGGAAACACCATATATTTT.

This clonotype is deemed medium-sized. The chain is built from TRBV5-1 and TRBJ2-3; a weak D match, TRBD1 (5 bases). This CDR3 spans 16 amino acids. The germline CDR1 and CDR2 sequences are SGHRS and YFSETQ. V was cut by 4 bases and J by 6 bases, with 21 bases left in between. This CDR3 reads CASSPASMGPGDTQYF. Written as DNA, the CDR3 is TGCGCCAGCAGCCCTGCTTCGATGGGGCCCGGGGATACGCAGTATTTT.

The chain links TRBV20-1 to TRBJ1-2; D is perhaps TRBD1 (6 bases). The V end lost 6 bases, the J end lost 4 bases, and 15 bases lay between the germline ends. The CDR3 spans 13 residues. Germline V gene data show CDR1 as DFQATT and CDR2 as SNEGSKA (reference sequence). CDR3 in amino acids: CSAIRGAVYGYTF. The CDR3 nucleotides read TGCAGTGCAATTAGGGGGGCAGTCTATGGCTACACCTTC.

The genes are TRBV4-3 and TRBJ2-7; D is unresolved. Germline CDR1 LGHNA, CDR2 YSLEER. Trimming removed 1 base at V and 4 bases at J, with 8 bases between. There are 13 residues in the CDR3. The CDR3 is CASSQGAGYEQYF. The CDR3 DNA is TGCGCCAGCAGCCAAGGAGCCGGATACGAGCAGTACTTC.

This clonotype was seen ten or more times. The chain employs TRBV4-1 and TRBJ2-5, with TRBD2 identical over 12 bases. V lost 3 bases to trimming and J lost 4 bases; unmatched junction nucleotides: 15. In germline, CDR1 is MGHRA, CDR2 YSYEKL. The CDR3 has 19 amino acids. The CDR3: CASSHPGLAGGPGRETQYF. The CDR3, as DNA: TGCGCCAGCAGCCACCCCGGGCTAGCGGGGGGGCCAGGGCGAGAGACCCAGTACTTC.

This clonotype was recorded a few times. The rearrangement links TRBV6-1 to TRBJ2-1; TRBD2 matches 10 bases. Germline V gene sequence: CDR1 MNHNS, CDR2 SASEGT. This CDR3 region has 16 residues. Trimming took 7 bases from V and 8 from J; bases not matched to a gene: 14. CDR3: CASTSGVVAGGHEQFF. For the CDR3, the DNA is TGTGCCAGCACCTCCGGAGTAGTAGCGGGGGGCCATGAGCAGTTCTTC.